This T cell receptor beta chain comes out of a study of blood T cell repertoires in COVID-19 (dated by TCRdb to 2020 to 2022). With respect to the entire study: Samples covering the acute and convalescent phases of COVID-19 were provided by collaborators in the United States, Italy and Spain. The dataset comprised deeply sampled blood TCRbeta repertoires from subjects exposed to, actively infected with, or recovered from COVID-19. The samples were drawn from the first 160 participants of the ongoing ImmuneRACE study and from roughly 1,300 subjects provided by 6 global collaborators. The repertoires were made available in a free public database intended to serve as a resource for research on the immune response to SARS-CoV-2. Nearly every sample came with metadata listing a de-identified subject ID, COVID-19 status, age in years and sex. HLA class I and class II types, where available, came from metadata supplied by the sample provider rather than from assay-based typing. The material from the prospective study consisted of cDNA or gDNA derived from T cells, B-cell-depleted T cells, or PBMCs. The full study reports these points: How much clinical and demographic metadata was included differed by source and by participant, and the metadata was provided uncurated.

TCRbeta CDR3 regions were amplified from genomic DNA using the immunoSEQ Assay, a bias-controlled multiplex PCR. Processing in the source paper ran as follows. Nucleated cell counts per sample were estimated from amplification of reference gene primers within the assay. To quantify the absolute abundance of each unique TCRbeta CDR3 rearrangement, sequence reads were collapsed and filtered. For each sample, productive Simpson clonality was calculated as the square root of Simpson's diversity index across productive rearrangements. TCRdb provides this immuneACCESS table in a form limited to in-frame rearrangements. Some clones are lacking; in checked studies, under half of them reflect an unresolved V gene, and why the rest are absent is not known. That table gives V, J and clone size, and the DNA gave D and trimming. Within this sample are fewer than 350,000 clones, with approximately 81% of them counted one time only. The biggest ten clones account for around 2.3% of the sample.

CDR1 and CDR2 are read off the germline V gene as MDHEN and SYDVKM. Trimming removed 5 bases from V and 4 bases from J, leaving 20 bases between the germline ends. The CDR3 sequence holds 17 residues, the cysteine and phenylalanine included. The only DNA kept is the CDR3, 51 bases in frame from the first base. Participants in the prospective study were aged about 18 to 95 years, lived in over 20 United States geographic areas, and enrolled through a virtual design. In the prospective study, cohorts were assigned on the basis of participant-reported clinical history obtained from a screening survey and a study questionnaire. Recovered participants in ImmuneRACE Cohort 3 were defined as having two consecutive negative NP/OP PCR tests, clearance from a healthcare professional, or resolution of symptoms. Mobile phlebotomists in the prospective study collected whole blood, serum and a nasopharyngeal or oropharyngeal swab from every participant. Additional blood draws and questionnaires over a 2-month period could optionally be provided by prospective study participants. Before DNA extraction, blood samples from the prospective study were shipped at room temperature or frozen.

With respect to this clone: Its cognate antigen has yet to be identified. No base-level quality is on record; no much larger clone is a single base apart.

Material for sequencing was PBMCs or T cells enriched from blood (not recorded which). The sequence links TRBV28 to TRBJ1-4; TRBD1 might be the D gene, on 6 matching bases. The sequence was obtained from a woman in her forties or fifties who had recovered from COVID-19. The DNA sequence is given as TGTGCCAGCAGTAGTAGGACAGTTACTGGGGGTAATGAAAAACTGTTTTTT. This sequence encodes CASSSRTVTGGNEKLFF.